This T cell receptor beta chain was sequenced during a study of T-cell reconstitution after alpha-beta-depleted transplantation in children. Of note for this clonotype: Its matching antigen is unknown.

A TCRbeta library incorporating unique molecular identifiers was prepared. TCRdb reanalysed the PCR reads using MiXCR and keeps one entry per CDR3 protein. The table shows around 440,000 distinct CDR3 sequences, with roughly 17% occurring only once. Study-level points and caveats: Some patients showed high day-60 TCRbeta diversity, which derived from surviving recipient T cells and thymic progenitors. Once a year had passed after transplant, T-cell counts and diversity came mostly from newly produced T cells. Several hundred expanded graft clones reportedly gave rise to the alpha-beta T cells present about two months after transplant.

V was trimmed by 7 bases and J by 1 base, leaving 10 bases between them. Germline CDR1 and CDR2: SGHVS and FNYEAQ. CDR3 length: 13 amino acids. Specimen: PBMCs, mostly from graft donor cells, collected 360 days after TCRalphabeta/CD19-depleted stem cell transplant. The clonotype comes from a boy younger than two who had a stem cell transplant for Wiskott-Aldrich syndrome, so the T cells may come from the graft donor. This chain joins TRBV7-6 and TRBJ1-1; D is unclear. This CDR3 is CASTTWGNTEAFF. The DNA for the CDR3 is TGTGCCAGCACCACGTGGGGGAACACTGAAGCTTTCTTT.